The 30 T cell receptor beta chains reported below all come from one sample, sequenced in a study of tumor and adjacent non-tumor tissue in lung cancer. The template was RNA from unsorted bulk tissue. TCRbeta libraries were built with three rounds of nested PCR, modified from ARM-PCR. Via MiXCR, TCRdb re-called the multiplex PCR reads, giving one row per CDR3 protein. The sample has 100,000 to 150,000 distinct CDR3 sequences; 55% to 75% are singletons. The sample comprised lung tumor tissue. The receptors stem from a man aged 25 to 45 with non-small cell lung cancer.

This clonotype was seen many times. Since a much larger clone is just one base distant, this may be a read error. For the CDR3, the DNA is TGTGCCAGCAGCCGACCAGGCGGCACAGATACGCAGTATTTT. This codes for CASSRPGGTDTQYF. The rearrangement joins TRBV11-2 to TRBJ2-3; D is undetermined. Germline V gene lookup returns CDR1 SGHAT and CDR2 FQNNGV. CDR3 length: 14 amino acids. V lost 5 bases to trimming and J lost 1 base, with 10 bases between them.

The CDR3 nucleotides read TGCAGTGCTAGAGGAGGGAGGCAAGGGAAGATGGGGCGGACCCAGTACTTC. Its translation: CSARGGRQGKMGRTQYF. The genes are TRBV20-1 and TRBJ2-5; D may be TRBD2 (6 bases). The CDR3 runs to 17 residues. V lost 1 base, J lost 7 bases, and 25 bases lay in between. Germline values: CDR1 DFQATT, CDR2 SNEGSKA (reference sequence).

This clonotype came up many times. The chain recombines TRBV12-3 or TRBV12-4 with TRBJ2-2, with a possible D match to TRBD2 (5 bases). The CDR3 totals 12 residues. The ends were cut back, 5 bases at V and 5 bases at J, with 6 bases in the middle. The CDR3 spells CASSRGTGELFF. The CDR3 nucleotides are TGTGCCAGCAGTAGAGGGACCGGGGAGCTGTTTTTT.

A remark on this clonotype: The germline gene is not matched at one end of the junction; a read error may be the cause. V gene TRBV12-3 or TRBV12-4 combines with J gene TRBJ1-1, with D possibly being TRBD1 (6 bases). This CDR3 has 13 residues. The CDR3 DNA is TGTGCCATCAGTTTCGGGGGGCGAGGGGAAGCTTTCTTT. Residues: CAISFGGRGEAFF.

The V and J genes are TRBV5-7 and TRBJ2-3; possible D gene TRBD2, 7 bases. TRBV5-7 falls under the ORF class, with uncertain function. V lost 10 bases and J 7 bases, leaving 25 bases between the germline ends. This CDR3 has 15 amino acids. DNA of the CDR3: TGTGCCTGGAGCGGGGATTGGGGGCGCGGACATACGCAGTATTTT. Protein product: CAWSGDWGRGHTQYF.

As concerns this clonotype: Being one base from a much bigger clone, this may be a read error. The chain has TRBV6-2 or TRBV6-3 and TRBJ2-7; TRBD1 matches 7 bases. CDR3 length equals 12 residues. The germline CDR1 and CDR2 sequences are MNHEY and SVGEGT. The CDR3 protein is CTSSPTGTEQYF. In nucleotides, the CDR3 is TGTACCAGCAGCCCGACAGGGACCGAGCAGTACTTC.

Comment on this clonotype: The junction shows a germline mismatch at one end, possibly a read error. The V gene is TRBV10-3, the J gene TRBJ2-5; 10 bases are a match to TRBD2. CDR3 length: 16 residues. Looked up from germline, CDR1 is ENHRY and CDR2 is SYGVKD. CDR3 nucleotides: TGTGCCATCAGAGAGTCAACTAGCGGGGTTGGAGAGACCCAGTACTTC. Encoded protein: CAIRESTSGVGETQYF.

In its sample, this clonotype was seen a few times. The genes are TRBV11-2 and TRBJ2-5; D is possibly TRBD2 (6 bases). This CDR3 is 12 amino acids long. V was pared by 3 bases and J by 4 bases, with 6 bases between. Germline-derived CDR1 and CDR2 are SGHAT and FQNNGV. The CDR3 sequence is CASSFGGETQYF. CDR3 DNA: TGTGCCAGCAGCTTCGGGGGAGAGACCCAGTACTTC.

This clonotype was picked up many times. The V call is TRBV20-1, the J call TRBJ2-1; D perhaps matches TRBD2 (6 bases). This CDR3 is built from 16 residues. V lost 0 bases, J lost 7 bases, and 19 bases lay in between. Germline CDR1 DFQATT, CDR2 SNEGSKA (reference sequence). In nucleotides, the CDR3 is TGCAGTGCTAGAGATCCCTCGGTTAGCGGTCTGAATGAGCAGTTCTTC. Translating it yields CSARDPSVSGLNEQFF.

This clonotype was observed a few times. This chain connects TRBV30 to TRBJ1-6; D gene ambiguous. CDR1 and CDR2 from the germline V gene are GTSNPN and SVGIG (reference sequence). V dropped 0 bases and J dropped 14 bases, with 14 bases sitting between them. CDR3 length: 13 residues. The CDR3 is CAWSVGQAPTLHF. The CDR3 DNA reads TGTGCCTGGAGTGTTGGGCAGGCCCCCACCCTCCACTTT.

Of note for this clonotype: With a much larger clone just one base away, this may be a read error. The chain combines TRBV6-5 with TRBJ1-1; the D is unclear. CDR3 length equals 13 residues. The ends were cut back, 4 bases at V and 1 base at J, with 7 bases in the middle. Germline values: CDR1 MNHEY, CDR2 SVGAGI. CDR3 nucleotide sequence: TGTGCCAGCAGTTGCTCACCGAACACTGAAGCTTTCTTT. This gives the protein CASSCSPNTEAFF.

Concerning this clonotype: Relative to the germline gene, one junction end is altered; a read error may explain this. The chain employs TRBV11-2 and TRBJ2-7, with D perhaps TRBD1 (6 bases). The length of the CDR3 is 12 residues. From germline, CDR1 is SGHAT and CDR2 FQNNGV. The CDR3 DNA reads TGTGCCAGCAGCTCACTTTCCAGGGGTTCGCACTTC. It yields the protein CASSSLSRGSHF.

This clonotype has ten or more counts. Compared with germline, one end of the junction differs, possibly owing to a read error. V and J are TRBV29-1 and TRBJ2-3, with D possibly being TRBD2 (6 bases). The CDR3 sequence is 15 residues long. From germline, CDR1 is SQVTM and CDR2 ANQGSEA. The CDR3 sequence is CSVERRERGTYTQYF. CDR3 DNA sequence: TGCAGCGTTGAAAGACGGGAGAGGGGCACATATACGCAGTATTTT.

This clonotype was detected many times. The V gene is TRBV5-6, the J gene TRBJ1-1, with D perhaps TRBD1 (6 bases). CDR3 length equals 14 residues. Germline assignment: CDR1 SGHDT and CDR2 YYEEEE. Trimming took off 4 bases at V and 1 base at J, with 11 bases between the two ends. CDR3 nucleotides: TGTGCCAGCAGCCGTCGGGGGGCGAACACTGAAGCTTTCTTT. This encodes CASSRRGANTEAFF.

V gene TRBV20-1 combines with J gene TRBJ2-3, with a tentative D call TRBD2 (7 bases). The germline gives CDR1 DFQATT, CDR2 SNEGSKA (reference sequence). The V end was cut by 5 bases, the J end by 8 bases, with 17 bases between. This CDR3 has 13 amino acids. CDR3 sequence: CSAPRGGSSTQYF. Written as DNA, the CDR3 is TGCAGTGCTCCTAGGGGGGGCTCTAGTACGCAGTATTTT.

This clonotype was counted many times. V gene TRBV7-9 combines with J gene TRBJ2-7; 10 nucleotides align to TRBD1. Trimming took 5 bases from V and 5 from J; bases not matched to a gene: 9. The length of the CDR3 is 15 residues. The germline V gene has CDR1 SEHNR and CDR2 FQNEAQ (reference sequence). CDR3 sequence reads: CASSRDRTGGDEQYF. CDR3 DNA sequence: TGTGCCAGCAGCCGAGATCGGACAGGGGGTGACGAGCAGTACTTC. Variable domain in full (rest from reference TRBV7-9 and TRBJ2-7): DTGVSQNPRHKITKRGQNVTFRCDPISEHNRLYWYRQTLGQGPEFLTYFQNEAQLEKSRLLSDRFSAERPKGSFSTLEIQRTEQGDSAMYLCASSRDRTGGDEQYFGPGTRLTVT.

Notes on this clonotype: This may be a read error, as it is one base from a much larger clone. Without the conserved terminal phenylalanine or tryptophan, this CDR3 likely stems from a read error. This rearrangement joins TRBV29-1 to TRBJ2-7; the D is unclear. CDR3 length: 13 amino acids. Deletions cut 5 bases from V and 1 base from J, with 12 bases between. Germline CDR1 reads SQVTM; CDR2 reads ANQGSEA. Here the CDR3 DNA reads TGCAGCGTTTTGGCCGGTTCATCCTACGAGCAGTACATC. Its protein is CSVLAGSSYEQYI.

The genes are TRBV20-1 and TRBJ1-2; maybe TRBD1 (5 bases). The V and J ends lost 4 bases and 5 bases respectively, with 14 bases between them. The CDR3 has 13 residues. In germline, CDR1 is DFQATT, CDR2 SNEGSKA (reference sequence). CDR3 sequence: CSATPTRGYGYTF. The CDR3 nucleotides are TGCAGTGCTACCCCGACAAGGGGTTATGGCTACACCTTC.

This clonotype showed up many times. V usage is TRBV20-1 and J usage is TRBJ2-7; the match to TRBD2 covers 7 bases. Germline V gene lookup returns CDR1 DFQATT and CDR2 SNEGSKA (reference sequence). This CDR3 is 15 amino acids long. J gave up 4 bases and V 3 bases, and 12 bases lay outside the gene matches. The CDR3 loop is CSARGRGGSLYEQYF. The CDR3 DNA reads TGCAGTGCTAGGGGCCGGGGCGGGAGCCTTTACGAGCAGTACTTC.

This clonotype occurred a few times. A clone one base away is much larger, so this may be a read error. The CDR3 reads CARMRSYNSPFHF. Here the CDR3 DNA reads TGCGCCCGTATGAGGAGTTATAATTCACCCTTCCACTTT. V and J are TRBV4-3 and TRBJ1-6, with D uncertain. CDR3 length equals 13 residues. CDR1 and CDR2 from the germline V gene are LGHNA and YSLEER.

This clonotype was seen a handful of times. This chain links TRBV7-2 with TRBJ2-1, with 11 bases fitting TRBD2. Germline V gene sequence: CDR1 SGHTA, CDR2 FQGNSA. V shed 4 bases and J 9 bases; nucleotides not matched to a gene: 5. The CDR3 extends over 14 amino acids. The DNA of the CDR3 is TGTGCCAGCAGCTCAGGACTAGCGGGTAGTGAGCAGTTCTTC. Translation gives CASSSGLAGSEQFF.

This sequence joins TRBV20-1 and TRBJ1-2; 8 bases are a match to TRBD1. Germline CDR1 is DFQATT and CDR2 is SNEGSKA (reference sequence). The CDR3 extends over 18 amino acids. The V gene end was trimmed by 2 bases and the J gene end by 0 bases; junction bases not matched to a gene: 14. The chain's CDR3 is CSARNIRDADRANYGYTF. In DNA, the CDR3 is TGCAGTGCTAGAAATATTAGGGACGCGGACAGGGCTAACTATGGCTACACCTTC.

V gene TRBV4-2 combines with J gene TRBJ1-1; D unresolved. This CDR3 is 14 amino acids long. The germline CDR1 and CDR2 sequences are LGHNA and YNFKEQ. The V and J ends lost 4 bases and 5 bases respectively, with 14 bases between them. In DNA, the CDR3 is TGTGCCAGCAGCCTCTGCGGGAATGCTACTGAAGCTTTCTTT. The encoded protein is CASSLCGNATEAFF.

This clonotype was seen just once. The junction departs from the called germline gene at one end, perhaps through a read error. The V call is TRBV24-1, the J call TRBJ2-1; maybe TRBD2 (6 bases). Germline V gives CDR1 KGHDR, CDR2 SFDVKD. The CDR3 runs to 14 residues. The CDR3 DNA sequence: TGTGACACCAGTGATTTCGGGGGTTCCGATGAGCAGTTCTTC. This gives the protein CDTSDFGGSDEQFF.

The V call is TRBV11-3, the J call TRBJ2-1; D is perhaps TRBD1 or TRBD2 (6 bases each). The better agreement between TRBJ2-7 and the DNA end casts doubt on the J call. Germline loops: CDR1 SGHNT, CDR2 YENEEA. There are 15 residues in the CDR3. CDR3 coding DNA: TGTGCCAGCAGCTTAGCTAGGGGGGACGGGGGCGGGCAGTACTTC. It specifies CASSLARGDGGGQYF.

As regards this clonotype: It is likely a read error, because the conserved phenylalanine at the end of the CDR3 is missing. The V call is TRBV6-5, the J call TRBJ1-6; no clear D. The CDR3 loop spans 16 amino acids. From germline, CDR1 is MNHEY and CDR2 SVGAGI. V was pared by 3 bases and J by 9 bases, with 18 bases between. The CDR3 loop is CASSYRADAFGSPLHS. The DNA for the CDR3 is TGTGCCAGCAGTTATCGGGCAGACGCCTTCGGTTCACCCCTCCACTCT.

On this clonotype itself: This clone may be a read error of a much larger clone one base away. This sequence joins TRBV10-3 and TRBJ2-5, with 9 bases lining up with TRBD1. Per germline, CDR1 ENHRY and CDR2 SYGVKD. The CDR3 runs to 15 residues. CDR3 loop: CGISETTGGSETQYF. CDR3 bases: TGTGGCATCAGTGAAACGACAGGGGGTTCAGAGACCCAGTACTTC.

In its sample, this clonotype was seen many times. The chain uses TRBV10-3 and TRBJ1-5, with D tentatively TRBD1 (6 bases). From germline, CDR1 is ENHRY and CDR2 SYGVKD. The CDR3 is 14 residues long. Trimming removed 10 bases from V and 4 bases from J, with 17 bases in between. Here the CDR3 reads CATKGGGENQPQHF. The CDR3 nucleotides read TGTGCCACCAAGGGGGGGGGCGAGAATCAGCCCCAGCATTTT.

The V gene is TRBV20-1, the J gene TRBJ2-4; 10 bases are shared with TRBD2. This CDR3 contains 20 residues. The germline V gene encodes CDR1 DFQATT and CDR2 SNEGSKA (reference sequence). The V segment lost 1 base and the J segment 0 bases; nucleotides outside the gene matches: 15. The CDR3 bases are TGCAGTGCTAGAGTCACGGGGCTAGCGGGGGCACCGCTAGCCAAAAACATTCAGTACTTC. Translation gives CSARVTGLAGAPLAKNIQYF.

With respect to this clonotype: One end of the junction does not line up with germline, which may come from a read error. The chain couples TRBV20-1 to TRBJ2-7; D perhaps matches TRBD2 (7 bases). The germline gives CDR1 DFQATT, CDR2 SNEGSKA (reference sequence). This CDR3 is 16 amino acids long. CDR3 DNA: TGCATTGCTAGCGGCGGAGGGGGGGACATTGCCTACGAGCAGTACTTC. As protein: CIASGGGGDIAYEQYF.